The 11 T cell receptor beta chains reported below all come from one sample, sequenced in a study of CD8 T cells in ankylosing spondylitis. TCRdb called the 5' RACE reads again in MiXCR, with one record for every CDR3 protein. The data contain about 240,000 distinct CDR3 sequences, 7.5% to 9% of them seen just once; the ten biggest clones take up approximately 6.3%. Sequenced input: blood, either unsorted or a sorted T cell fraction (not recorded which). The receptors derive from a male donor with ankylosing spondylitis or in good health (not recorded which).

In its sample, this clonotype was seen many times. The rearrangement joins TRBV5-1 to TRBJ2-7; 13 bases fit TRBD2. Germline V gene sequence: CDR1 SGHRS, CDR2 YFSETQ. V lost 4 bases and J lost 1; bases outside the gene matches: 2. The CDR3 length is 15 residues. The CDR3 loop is CASSGTSGESYEQYF. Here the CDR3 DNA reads TGCGCCAGCAGCGGGACTAGCGGGGAGTCCTACGAGCAGTACTTC.

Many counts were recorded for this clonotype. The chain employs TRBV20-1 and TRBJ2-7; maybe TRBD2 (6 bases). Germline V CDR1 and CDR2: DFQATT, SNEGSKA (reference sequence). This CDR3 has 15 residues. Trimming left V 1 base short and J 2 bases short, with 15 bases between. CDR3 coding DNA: TGCAGTGCTAGAGGGATGGGCGGGGCCCCCTACGAGCAGTACTTC. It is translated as CSARGMGGAPYEQYF.

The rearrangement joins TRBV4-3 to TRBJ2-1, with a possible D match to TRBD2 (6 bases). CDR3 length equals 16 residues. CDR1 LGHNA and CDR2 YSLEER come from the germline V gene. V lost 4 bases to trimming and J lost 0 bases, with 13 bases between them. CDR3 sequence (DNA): TGCGCCAGCAGCCCAGGGAGGCCCCCCTCCTACAATGAGCAGTTCTTC. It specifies CASSPGRPPSYNEQFF.

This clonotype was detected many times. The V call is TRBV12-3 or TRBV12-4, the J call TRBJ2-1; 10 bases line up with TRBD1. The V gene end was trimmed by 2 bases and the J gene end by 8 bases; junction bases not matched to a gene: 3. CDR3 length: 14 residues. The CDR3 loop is CASSLRDRGYEQFF. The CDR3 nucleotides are TGTGCCAGCAGTTTACGGGACAGGGGCTATGAGCAGTTCTTC.

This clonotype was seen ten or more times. CDR3 DNA sequence: TGTGCCAGCAGCGTAGATGGTGGGGATCAGCCCCAGCATTTT. Translating it yields CASSVDGGDQPQHF. V usage is TRBV9 and J usage is TRBJ1-5; D is unresolved. The V gene's germline CDR1 is SGDLS and CDR2 YYNGEE. Between the trimmed V and J ends, which lost 0 bases and 5 bases, there was a span of 9 bases. The CDR3 covers 14 residues.

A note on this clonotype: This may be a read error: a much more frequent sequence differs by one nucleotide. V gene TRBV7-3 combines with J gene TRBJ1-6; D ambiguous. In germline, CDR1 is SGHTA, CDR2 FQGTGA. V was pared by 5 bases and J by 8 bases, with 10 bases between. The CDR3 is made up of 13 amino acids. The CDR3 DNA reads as TGTGCCAGCAGCCCCCGTTACGATTCACCCCTCCACTTT. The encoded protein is CASSPRYDSPLHF. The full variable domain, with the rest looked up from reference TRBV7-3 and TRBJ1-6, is GAGVSQTPSNKVTEKGKYVELRCDPISGHTALYWYRQSLGQGPEFLIYFQGTGAADDSGLPNDRFFAVRPEGSVSTLKIQRTERGDSAVYLCASSPRYDSPLHFGNGTRLTVT.

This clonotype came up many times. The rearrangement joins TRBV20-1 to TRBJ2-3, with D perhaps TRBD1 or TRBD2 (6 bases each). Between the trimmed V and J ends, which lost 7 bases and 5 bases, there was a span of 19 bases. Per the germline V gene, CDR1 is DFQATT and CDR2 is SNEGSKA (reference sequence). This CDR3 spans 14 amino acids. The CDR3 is CSGWGAEAGDTQYF. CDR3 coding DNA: TGCAGTGGGTGGGGGGCTGAAGCGGGAGATACGCAGTATTTT.

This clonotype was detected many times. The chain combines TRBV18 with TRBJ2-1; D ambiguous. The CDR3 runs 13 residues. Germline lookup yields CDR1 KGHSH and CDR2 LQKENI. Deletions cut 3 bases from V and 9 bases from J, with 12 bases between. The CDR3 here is CASSPPGHGEQFF. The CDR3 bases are TGTGCCAGCTCACCCCCTGGGCACGGTGAGCAGTTCTTC. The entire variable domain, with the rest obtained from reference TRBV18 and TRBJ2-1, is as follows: NAGVMQNPRHLVRRRGQEARLRCSPMKGHSHVYWYRQLPEEGLKFMVYLQKENIIDESGMPKERFSAEFPKEGPSILRIQQVVRGDSAAYFCASSPPGHGEQFFGPGTRLTVL.

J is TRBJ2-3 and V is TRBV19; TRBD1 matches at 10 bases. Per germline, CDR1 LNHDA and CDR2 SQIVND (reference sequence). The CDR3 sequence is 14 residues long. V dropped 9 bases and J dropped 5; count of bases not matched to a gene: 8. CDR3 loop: CASRQGAGLDTQYF. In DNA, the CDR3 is TGTGCCAGCAGACAGGGGGCGGGATTAGATACGCAGTATTTT.

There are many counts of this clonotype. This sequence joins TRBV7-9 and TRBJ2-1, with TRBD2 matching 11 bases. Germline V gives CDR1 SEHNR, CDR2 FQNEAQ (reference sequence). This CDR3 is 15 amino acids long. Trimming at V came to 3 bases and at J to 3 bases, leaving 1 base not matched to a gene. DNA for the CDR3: TGTGCCAGCAGCTTGGGACTAGCGGACTACAATGAGCAGTTCTTC. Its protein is CASSLGLADYNEQFF.

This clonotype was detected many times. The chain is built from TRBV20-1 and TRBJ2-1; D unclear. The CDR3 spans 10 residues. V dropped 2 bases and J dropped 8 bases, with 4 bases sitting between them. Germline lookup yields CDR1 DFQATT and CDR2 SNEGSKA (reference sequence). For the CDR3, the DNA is TGCAGTGCTAGACGGGATGAGCAGTTCTTC. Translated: CSARRDEQFF.